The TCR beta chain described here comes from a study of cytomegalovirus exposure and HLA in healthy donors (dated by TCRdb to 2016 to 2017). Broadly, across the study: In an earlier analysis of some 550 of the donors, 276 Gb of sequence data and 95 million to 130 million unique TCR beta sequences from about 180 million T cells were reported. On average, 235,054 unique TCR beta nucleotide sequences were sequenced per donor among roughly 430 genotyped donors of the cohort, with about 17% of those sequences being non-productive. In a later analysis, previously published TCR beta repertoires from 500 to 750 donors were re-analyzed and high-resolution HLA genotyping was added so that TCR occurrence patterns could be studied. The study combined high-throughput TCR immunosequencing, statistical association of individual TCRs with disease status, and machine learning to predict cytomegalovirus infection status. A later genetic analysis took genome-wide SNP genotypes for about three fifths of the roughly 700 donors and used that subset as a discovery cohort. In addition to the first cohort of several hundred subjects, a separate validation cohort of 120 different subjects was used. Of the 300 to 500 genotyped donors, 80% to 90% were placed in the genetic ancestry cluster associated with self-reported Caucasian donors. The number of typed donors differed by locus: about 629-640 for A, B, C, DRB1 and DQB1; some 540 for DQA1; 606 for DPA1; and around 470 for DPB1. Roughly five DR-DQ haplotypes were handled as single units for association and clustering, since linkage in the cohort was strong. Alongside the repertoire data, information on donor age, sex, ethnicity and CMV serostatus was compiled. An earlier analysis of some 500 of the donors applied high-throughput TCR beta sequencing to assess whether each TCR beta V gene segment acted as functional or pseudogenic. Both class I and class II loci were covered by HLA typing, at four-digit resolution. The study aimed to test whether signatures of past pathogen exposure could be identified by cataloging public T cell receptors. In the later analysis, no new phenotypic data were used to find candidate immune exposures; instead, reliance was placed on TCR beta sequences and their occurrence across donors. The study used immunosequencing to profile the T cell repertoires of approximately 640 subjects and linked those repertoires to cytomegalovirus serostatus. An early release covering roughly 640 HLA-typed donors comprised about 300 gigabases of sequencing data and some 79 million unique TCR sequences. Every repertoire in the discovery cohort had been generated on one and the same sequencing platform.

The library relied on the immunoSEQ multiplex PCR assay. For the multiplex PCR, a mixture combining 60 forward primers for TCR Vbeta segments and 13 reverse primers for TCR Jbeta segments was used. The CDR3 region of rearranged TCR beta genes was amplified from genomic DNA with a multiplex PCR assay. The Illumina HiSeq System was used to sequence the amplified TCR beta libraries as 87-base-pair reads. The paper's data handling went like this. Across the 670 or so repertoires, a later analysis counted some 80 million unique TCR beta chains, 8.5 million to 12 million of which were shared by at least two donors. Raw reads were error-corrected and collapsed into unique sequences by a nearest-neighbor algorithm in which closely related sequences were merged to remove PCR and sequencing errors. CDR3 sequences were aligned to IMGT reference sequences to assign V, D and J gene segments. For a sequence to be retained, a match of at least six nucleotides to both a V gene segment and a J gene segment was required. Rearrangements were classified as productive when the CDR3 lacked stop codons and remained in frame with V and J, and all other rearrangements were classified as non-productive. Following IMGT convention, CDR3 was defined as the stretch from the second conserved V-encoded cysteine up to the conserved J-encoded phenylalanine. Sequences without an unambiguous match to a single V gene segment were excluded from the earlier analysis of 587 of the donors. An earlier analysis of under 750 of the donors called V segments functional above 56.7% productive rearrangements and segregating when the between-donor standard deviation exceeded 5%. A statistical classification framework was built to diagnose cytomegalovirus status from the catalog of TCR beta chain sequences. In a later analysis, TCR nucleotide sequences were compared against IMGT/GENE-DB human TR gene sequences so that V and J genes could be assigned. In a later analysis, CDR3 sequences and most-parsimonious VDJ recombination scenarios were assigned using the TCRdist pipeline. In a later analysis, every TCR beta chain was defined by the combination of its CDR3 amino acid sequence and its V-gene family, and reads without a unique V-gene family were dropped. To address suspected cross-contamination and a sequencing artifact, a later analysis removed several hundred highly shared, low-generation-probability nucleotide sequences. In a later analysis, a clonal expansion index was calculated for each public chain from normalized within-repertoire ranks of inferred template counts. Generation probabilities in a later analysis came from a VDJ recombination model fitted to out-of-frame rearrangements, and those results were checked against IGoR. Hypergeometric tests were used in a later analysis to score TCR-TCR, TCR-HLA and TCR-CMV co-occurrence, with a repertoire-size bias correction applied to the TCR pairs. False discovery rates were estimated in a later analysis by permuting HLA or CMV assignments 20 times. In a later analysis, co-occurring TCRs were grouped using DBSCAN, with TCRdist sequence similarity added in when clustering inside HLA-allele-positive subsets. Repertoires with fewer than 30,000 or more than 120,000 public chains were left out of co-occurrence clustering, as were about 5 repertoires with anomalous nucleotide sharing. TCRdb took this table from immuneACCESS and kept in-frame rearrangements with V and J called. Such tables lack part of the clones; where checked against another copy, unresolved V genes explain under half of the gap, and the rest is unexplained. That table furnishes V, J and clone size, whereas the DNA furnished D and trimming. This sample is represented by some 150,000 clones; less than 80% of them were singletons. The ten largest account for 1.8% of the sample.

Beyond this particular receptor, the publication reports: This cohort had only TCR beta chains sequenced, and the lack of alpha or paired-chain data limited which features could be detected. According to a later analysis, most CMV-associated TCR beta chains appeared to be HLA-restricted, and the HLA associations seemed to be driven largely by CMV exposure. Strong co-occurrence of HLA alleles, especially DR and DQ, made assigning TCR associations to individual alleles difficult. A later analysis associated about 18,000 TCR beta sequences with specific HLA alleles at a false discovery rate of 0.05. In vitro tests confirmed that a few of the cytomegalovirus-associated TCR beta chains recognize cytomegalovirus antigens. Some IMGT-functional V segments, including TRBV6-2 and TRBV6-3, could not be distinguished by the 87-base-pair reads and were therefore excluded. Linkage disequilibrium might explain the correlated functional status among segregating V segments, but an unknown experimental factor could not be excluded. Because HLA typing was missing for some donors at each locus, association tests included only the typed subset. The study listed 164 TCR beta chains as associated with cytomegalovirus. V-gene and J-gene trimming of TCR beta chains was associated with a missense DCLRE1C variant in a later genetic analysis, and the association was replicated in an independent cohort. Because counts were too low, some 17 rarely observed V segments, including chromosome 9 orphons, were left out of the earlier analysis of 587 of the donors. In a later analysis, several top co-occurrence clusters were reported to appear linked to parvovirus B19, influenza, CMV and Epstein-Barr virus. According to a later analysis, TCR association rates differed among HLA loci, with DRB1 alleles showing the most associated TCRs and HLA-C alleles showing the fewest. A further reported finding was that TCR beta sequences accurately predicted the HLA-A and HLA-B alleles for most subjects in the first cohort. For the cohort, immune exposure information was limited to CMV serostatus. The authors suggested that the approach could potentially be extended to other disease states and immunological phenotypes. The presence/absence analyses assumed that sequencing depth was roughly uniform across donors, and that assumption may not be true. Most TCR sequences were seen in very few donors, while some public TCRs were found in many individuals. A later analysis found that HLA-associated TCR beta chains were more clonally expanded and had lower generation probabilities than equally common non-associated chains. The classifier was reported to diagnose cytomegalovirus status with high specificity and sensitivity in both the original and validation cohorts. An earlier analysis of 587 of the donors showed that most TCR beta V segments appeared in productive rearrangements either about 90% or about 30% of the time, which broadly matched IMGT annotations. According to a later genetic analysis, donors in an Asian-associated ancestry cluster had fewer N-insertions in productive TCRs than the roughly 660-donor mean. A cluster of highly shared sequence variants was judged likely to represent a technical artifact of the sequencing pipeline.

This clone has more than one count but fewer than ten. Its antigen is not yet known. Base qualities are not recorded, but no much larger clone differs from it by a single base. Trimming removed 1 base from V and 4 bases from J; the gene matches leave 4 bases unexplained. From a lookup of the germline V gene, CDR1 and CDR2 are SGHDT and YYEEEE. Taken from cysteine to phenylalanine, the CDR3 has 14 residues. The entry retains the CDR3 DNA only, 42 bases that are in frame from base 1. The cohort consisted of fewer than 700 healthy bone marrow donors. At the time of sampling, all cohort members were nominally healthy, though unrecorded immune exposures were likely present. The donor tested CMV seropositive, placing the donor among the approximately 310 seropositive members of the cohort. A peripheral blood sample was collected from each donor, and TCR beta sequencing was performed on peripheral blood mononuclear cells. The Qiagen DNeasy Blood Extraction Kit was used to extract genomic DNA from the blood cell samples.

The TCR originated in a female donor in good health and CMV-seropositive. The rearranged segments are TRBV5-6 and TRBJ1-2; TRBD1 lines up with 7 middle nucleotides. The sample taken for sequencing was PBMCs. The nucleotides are TGTGCCAGCAGCTTGAAGGGGGCGGTCTATGGCTACACCTTC. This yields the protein CASSLKGAVYGYTF.